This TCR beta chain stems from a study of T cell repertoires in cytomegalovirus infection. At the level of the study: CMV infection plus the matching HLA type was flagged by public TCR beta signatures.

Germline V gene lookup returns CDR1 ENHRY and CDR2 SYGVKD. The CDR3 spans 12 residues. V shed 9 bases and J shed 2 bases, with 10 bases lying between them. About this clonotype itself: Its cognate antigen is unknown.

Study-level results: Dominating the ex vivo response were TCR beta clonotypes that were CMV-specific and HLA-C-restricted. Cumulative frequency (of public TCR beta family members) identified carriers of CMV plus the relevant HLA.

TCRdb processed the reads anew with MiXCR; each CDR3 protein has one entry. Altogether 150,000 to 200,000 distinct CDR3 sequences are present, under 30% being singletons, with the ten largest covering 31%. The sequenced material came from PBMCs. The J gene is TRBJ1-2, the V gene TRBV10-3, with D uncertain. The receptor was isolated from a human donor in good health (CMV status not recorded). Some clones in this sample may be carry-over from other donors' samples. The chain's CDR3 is CAIQTENYGYTF. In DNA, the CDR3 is TGTGCCATACAAACAGAGAACTATGGCTACACCTTC.